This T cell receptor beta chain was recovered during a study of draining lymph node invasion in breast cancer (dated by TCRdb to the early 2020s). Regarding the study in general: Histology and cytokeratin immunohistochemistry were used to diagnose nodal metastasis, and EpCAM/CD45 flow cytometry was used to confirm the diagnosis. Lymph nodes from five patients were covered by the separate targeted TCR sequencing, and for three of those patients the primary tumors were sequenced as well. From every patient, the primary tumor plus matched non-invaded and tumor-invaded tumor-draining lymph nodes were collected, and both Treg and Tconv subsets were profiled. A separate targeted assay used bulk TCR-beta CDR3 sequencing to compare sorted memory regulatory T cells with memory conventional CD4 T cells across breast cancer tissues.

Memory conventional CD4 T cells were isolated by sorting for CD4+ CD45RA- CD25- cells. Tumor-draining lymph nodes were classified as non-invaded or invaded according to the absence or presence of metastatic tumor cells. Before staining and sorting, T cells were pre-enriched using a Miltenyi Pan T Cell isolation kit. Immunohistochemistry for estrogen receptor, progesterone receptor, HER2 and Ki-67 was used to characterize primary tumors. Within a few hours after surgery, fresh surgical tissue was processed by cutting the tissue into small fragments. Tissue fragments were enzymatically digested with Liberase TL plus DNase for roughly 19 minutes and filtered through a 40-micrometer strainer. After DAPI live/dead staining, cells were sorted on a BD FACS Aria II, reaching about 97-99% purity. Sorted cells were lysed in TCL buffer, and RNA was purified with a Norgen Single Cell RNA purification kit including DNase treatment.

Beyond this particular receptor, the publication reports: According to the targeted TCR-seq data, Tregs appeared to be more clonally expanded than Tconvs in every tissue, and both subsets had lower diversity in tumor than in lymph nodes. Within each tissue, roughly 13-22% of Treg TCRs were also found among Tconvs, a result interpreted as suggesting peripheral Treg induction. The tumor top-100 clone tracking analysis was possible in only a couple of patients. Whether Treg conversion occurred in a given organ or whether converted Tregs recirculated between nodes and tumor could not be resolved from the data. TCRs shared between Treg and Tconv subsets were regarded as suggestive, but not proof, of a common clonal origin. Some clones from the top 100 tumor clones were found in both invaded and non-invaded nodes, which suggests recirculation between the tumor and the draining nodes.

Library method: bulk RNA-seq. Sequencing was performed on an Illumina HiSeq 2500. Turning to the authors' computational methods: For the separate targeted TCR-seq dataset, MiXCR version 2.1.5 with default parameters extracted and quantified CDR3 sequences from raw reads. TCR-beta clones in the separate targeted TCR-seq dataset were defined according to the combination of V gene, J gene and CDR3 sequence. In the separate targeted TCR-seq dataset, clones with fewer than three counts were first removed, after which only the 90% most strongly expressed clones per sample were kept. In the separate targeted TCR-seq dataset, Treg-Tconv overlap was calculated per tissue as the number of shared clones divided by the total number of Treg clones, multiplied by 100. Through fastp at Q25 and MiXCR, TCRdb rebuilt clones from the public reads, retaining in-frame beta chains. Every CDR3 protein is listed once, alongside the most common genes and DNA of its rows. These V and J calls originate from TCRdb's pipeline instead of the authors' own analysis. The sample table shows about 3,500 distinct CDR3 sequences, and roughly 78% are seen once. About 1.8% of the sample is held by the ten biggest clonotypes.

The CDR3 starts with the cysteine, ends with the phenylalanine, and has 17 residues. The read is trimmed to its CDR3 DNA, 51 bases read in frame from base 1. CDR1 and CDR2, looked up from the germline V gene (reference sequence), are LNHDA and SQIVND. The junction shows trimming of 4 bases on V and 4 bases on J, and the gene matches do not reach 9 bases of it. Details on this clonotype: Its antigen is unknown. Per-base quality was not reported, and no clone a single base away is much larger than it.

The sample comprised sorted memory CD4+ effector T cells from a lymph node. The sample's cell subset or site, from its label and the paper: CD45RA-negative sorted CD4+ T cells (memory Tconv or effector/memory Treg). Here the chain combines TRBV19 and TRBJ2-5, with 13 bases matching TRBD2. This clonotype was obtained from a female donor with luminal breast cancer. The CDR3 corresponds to CASSTSRTSGGLETQYF. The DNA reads TGTGCCAGTAGTACGTCCCGGACTAGCGGGGGCCTAGAGACCCAGTACTTC.